This TCR beta chain was found in a study of blood T cell repertoires in COVID-19. Study background: Collection of acute and convalescent COVID-19 samples took place in the United States, Italy and Spain.

Under the authors' procedure: Amplification of reference gene primers provided the estimated nucleated cell counts. Repertoires were generated with immunoSEQ multiplex PCR, while TCRdb's copy carries only in-frame clones and drops some. Clonal size and the V and J genes are those of that table, whereas D and trimming came from the DNA. The sample carries over 200,000 clones, 70% to 90% recorded once. Germline loops: CDR1 SGDLS, CDR2 YYNGEE. Trimming took off 0 bases at V and 8 bases at J, with 9 bases between the two ends. CDR3 size: 13 residues. The sequenced sample was peripheral blood. The V gene is TRBV9, the J gene TRBJ2-1; D ambiguous. The source of this sequence is a young woman with acute or convalescent COVID-19. The CDR3 DNA reads as TGTGCCAGCAGCGTAGGTCAGGTTTATGAGCAGTTCTTC. Protein sequence: CASSVGQVYEQFF.